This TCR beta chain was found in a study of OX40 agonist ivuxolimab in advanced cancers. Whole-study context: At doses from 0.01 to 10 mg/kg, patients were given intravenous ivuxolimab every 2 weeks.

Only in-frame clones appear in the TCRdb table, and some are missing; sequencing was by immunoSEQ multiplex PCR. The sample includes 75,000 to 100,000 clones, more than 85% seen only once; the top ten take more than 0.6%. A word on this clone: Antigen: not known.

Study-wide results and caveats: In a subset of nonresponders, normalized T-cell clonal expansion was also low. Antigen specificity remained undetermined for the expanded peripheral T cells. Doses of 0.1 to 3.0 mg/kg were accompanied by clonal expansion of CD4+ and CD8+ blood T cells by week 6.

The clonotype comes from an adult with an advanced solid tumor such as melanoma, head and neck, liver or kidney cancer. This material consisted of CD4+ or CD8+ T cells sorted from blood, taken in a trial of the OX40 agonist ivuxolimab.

CDR3 coding DNA: TGTGCCAGCAGATCAGGCAGGGAGGACACCGGGGAGCTGTTTTTT. It specifies CASRSGREDTGELFF. The chain is built from TRBV7-8 and TRBJ2-2; D is possibly TRBD2 (6 bases). Germline CDR1 SGHVS, CDR2 FQNEAQ. The V end was cut by 6 bases, the J end by 3 bases, with 14 bases between. This CDR3 region has 15 residues.